These 30 T cell receptor beta chains were sequenced from one sample in a study of T cell responses to AZD1222 COVID-19 vaccine. Method: immunoSEQ multiplex PCR; TCRdb's copy keeps in-frame clones and lacks some. This table holds about 110,000 clones, approximately 89% found once. Material: peripheral blood, obtained on day 0 of MenACWY control vaccination. These receptors were taken from an adult in good health.

Concerning this clone itself: The germline gene is not matched at one end of the junction; a read error may be the cause. The chain joins TRBV29-1 to TRBJ2-1; 9 bases align to TRBD2. The CDR3 length is 16 residues. Germline CDR1 is SQVTM and CDR2 is ANQGSEA. As DNA, the CDR3 is TGCAGCGTAGAAGCGGGGGGCCGTCTATCCTACAATGAGCAGTTCTTC. Translated, it gives CSVEAGGRLSYNEQFF.

The chain couples TRBV7-9 to TRBJ2-3; D is unresolved. Per germline, CDR1 SEHNR and CDR2 FQNEAQ (reference sequence). The length of the CDR3 is 13 residues. V lost 6 bases to trimming and J lost 2 bases, with 9 bases between them. The CDR3 DNA reads TGTGCCAGCAGGGCGCCAGCCACAGATACGCAGTATTTT. It yields the protein CASRAPATDTQYF.

This clone came up a few times. The genes are TRBV27 and TRBJ2-7; perhaps TRBD1 as D (5 bases). Trimming took off 2 bases at V and 3 bases at J, with 14 bases between the two ends. The length of the CDR3 is 15 residues. CDR1 and CDR2 from the germline V gene are MNHEY and SMNVEV (reference sequence). DNA of the CDR3: TGTGCCAGCAGTTTACTCCGGACGGACATCTACGAGCAGTACTTC. Its protein is CASSLLRTDIYEQYF.

The chain carries TRBV6-5 and TRBJ1-6; possible D gene TRBD1, 5 bases. The germline CDR1 and CDR2 sequences are MNHEY and SVGAGI. This CDR3 has 15 residues. V was clipped by 7 bases and J by 7 bases, with 17 bases between them. This CDR3 reads CASTIGGTGNSPLHF. The CDR3 DNA reads TGTGCCAGCACAATCGGGGGGACGGGAAATTCACCCCTCCACTTT.

This clone has only one observation. The gene calls are TRBV6-1 and TRBJ1-5, with D possibly matching TRBD1 (6 bases). This CDR3 contains 13 residues. The ends were cut back, 3 bases at V and 7 bases at J, with 10 bases in the middle. The germline V gene has CDR1 MNHNS and CDR2 SASEGT. The CDR3 nucleotides are TGTGCCAGCAGTGAGGGGGGGCGGCAGCCCCAGCATTTT. It is translated as CASSEGGRQPQHF.

The rearrangement uses TRBV2 and TRBJ1-2; D not resolved. Germline V gene lookup returns CDR1 SNHLY and CDR2 FYNNEI. The CDR3 consists of 12 residues. Trimming removed 5 bases from V and 2 bases from J, with 6 bases in between. This CDR3 is CASSRANYGYTF. The CDR3 DNA is TGTGCCAGCAGTAGGGCGAACTATGGCTACACCTTC.

The chain carries TRBV7-8 and TRBJ2-7, with TRBD1 matching over 7 bases. CDR1 and CDR2 (germline): SGHVS, FQNEAQ. CDR3 size: 14 residues. The ends lost 5 bases at V and 6 bases at J; junction bases unmatched: 10. CDR3 nucleotides: TGTGCCAGCAGCCCTTGGACAGGTTCTCGCGAGCAGTACTTC. As protein: CASSPWTGSREQYF.

The chain is built from TRBV5-1 and TRBJ1-1; no clear D. This CDR3 contains 15 residues. The V gene's germline CDR1 is SGHRS and CDR2 YFSETQ. Trimming cost V 0 bases and J 1 base, with 10 bases left between them. CDR3 region: CASSLVVGTNTEAFF. The CDR3 DNA sequence: TGCGCCAGCAGCTTGGTGGTGGGCACGAACACTGAAGCTTTCTTT.

This chain joins TRBV6-5 and TRBJ2-2, with D perhaps TRBD1 (6 bases). Germline CDR1 MNHEY, CDR2 SVGAGI. V was pared by 6 bases and J by 4 bases, with 9 bases between. The CDR3 consists of 13 residues. CDR3 DNA: TGTGCCAGCAGGGACAGATTCACCGGGGAGCTGTTTTTT. This sequence encodes CASRDRFTGELFF.

The V and J genes are TRBV30 and TRBJ2-7, with D tentatively TRBD1 (5 bases). The germline V gene has CDR1 GTSNPN and CDR2 SVGIG (reference sequence). Trimming took 0 bases from V and 3 from J, leaving 6 bases between them. CDR3 length: 12 amino acids. The CDR3 DNA sequence: TGTGCCTGGAGTGTAGGACACTACGAGCAGTACTTC. Translated: CAWSVGHYEQYF.

The chain uses TRBV19 and TRBJ2-1; D gene unclear. Germline V lookup: CDR1 LNHDA, CDR2 SQIVND (reference sequence). The length of the CDR3 is 13 residues. Trimming removed 6 bases from V and 3 bases from J, with 9 bases in between. The DNA for the CDR3 is TGTGCCAGTAGCGTCGACGGCTACAATGAGCAGTTCTTC. Protein sequence: CASSVDGYNEQFF. The whole variable domain, remainder taken from reference TRBV19 and TRBJ2-1, is DGGITQSPKYLFRKEGQNVTLSCEQNLNHDAMYWYRQDPGQGLRLIYYSQIVNDFQKGDIAEGYSVSREKKESFPLTVTSAQKNPTAFYLCASSVDGYNEQFFGPGTRLTVL.

This clone was seen just once. V is TRBV7-2 and J is TRBJ2-5, with D hard to call. V shed 5 bases and J shed 0 bases, with 10 bases lying between them. Germline CDR1 SGHTA, CDR2 FQGNSA. There are 14 residues in the CDR3. The CDR3 reads CASSATVYQETQYF. The DNA of the CDR3 is TGTGCCAGCAGCGCCACAGTGTACCAAGAGACCCAGTACTTC.

The genes are TRBV9 and TRBJ1-3; 8 nucleotides match TRBD1. The CDR3 consists of 14 residues. V was clipped by 3 bases and J by 3 bases; unmatched bases: 2. Germline CDR1 and CDR2: SGDLS and YYNGEE. CDR3 amino acids: CASSADRGGNTIYF. The DNA of the CDR3 is TGTGCCAGCAGCGCAGACAGGGGTGGAAACACCATATATTTT.

The chain combines TRBV5-1 with TRBJ1-6; a weak D match, TRBD1 (5 bases). Germline V CDR1 and CDR2: SGHRS, YFSETQ. Trimming removed 0 bases at V and 7 bases at J, with 8 bases between. The CDR3 consists of 14 residues. DNA for the CDR3: TGCGCCAGCAGCTTGGCTGGGGGGAATTCACCCCTCCACTTT. Its protein product is CASSLAGGNSPLHF.

V and J are TRBV9 and TRBJ1-2, with 8 bases identical to TRBD1. Germline V lookup: CDR1 SGDLS, CDR2 YYNGEE. This CDR3 spans 15 amino acids. With V trimmed by 2 bases and J by 4 bases, 7 bases remained unmatched. The CDR3 loop is CASSVIGQGGYGYTF. The CDR3 nucleotides read TGTGCCAGCAGCGTGATTGGACAGGGAGGCTATGGCTACACCTTC.

As DNA, the CDR3 is TGTGCCAGCAGTGCGGGTCGAGCAGGGGAGCAAGAGACCCAGTACTTC. It specifies CASSAGRAGEQETQYF. V gene TRBV2 combines with J gene TRBJ2-5; maybe TRBD1 (6 bases). The germline V gene has CDR1 SNHLY and CDR2 FYNNEI. The CDR3 is made up of 16 amino acids. Trimming took 4 bases from V and 2 from J, leaving 17 bases between them.

This chain links TRBV25-1 with TRBJ1-1; D perhaps matches TRBD1 (6 bases). This CDR3 contains 13 residues. V was trimmed by 8 bases and J by 2 bases, leaving 12 bases between them. Germline CDR1 reads MGHDK; CDR2 reads SYGVNS. The CDR3 loop reads CASGLQGNTEAFF. Here the CDR3 DNA reads TGTGCCAGCGGCTTACAGGGTAACACTGAAGCTTTCTTT.

J is TRBJ1-2 and V is TRBV10-1, with 11 bases lining up with TRBD1. Per germline, CDR1 WNHNN and CDR2 SYGVQD (reference sequence). V trimming: 7 bases; J trimming: 8 bases; junction bases outside the gene matches: 15. This CDR3 region has 16 residues. The chain's CDR3 is CASNPYPGTGGRGYTF. The CDR3 coding sequence is TGCGCCAGCAACCCCTATCCCGGGACAGGGGGACGGGGCTACACCTTC.

This chain uses TRBV6-5 with TRBJ1-1, with TRBD1 matching 7 bases. This CDR3 is built from 13 residues. Germline lookup yields CDR1 MNHEY and CDR2 SVGAGI. In DNA, the CDR3 is TGTGCAGCTAGGACAGGCGTGAACACTGAAGCTTTCTTT. Encoded protein: CAARTGVNTEAFF.

The rearrangement joins TRBV13 to TRBJ1-6; no clear D. Germline CDR1 PRHDT, CDR2 FYEKMQ (reference sequence). The CDR3 is 16 amino acids. Trimming removed 6 bases from V and 2 bases from J, with 14 bases in between. CDR3 amino acids: CASSFGSGTYNSPLHF. Written as DNA, the CDR3 is TGTGCCAGCAGTTTTGGTTCCGGCACCTATAATTCACCCCTCCACTTT.

A single count supports this clone. The gene calls are TRBV4-1 and TRBJ1-2, with TRBD1 as a possible D gene (5 bases). Trimming took off 3 bases at V and 2 bases at J, with 13 bases between the two ends. CDR3 length: 15 residues. The germline V gene has CDR1 MGHRA and CDR2 YSYEKL. This CDR3 is CASSQSGRINYGYTF. In DNA, the CDR3 is TGCGCCAGCAGCCAGTCGGGACGCATAAACTATGGCTACACCTTC.

The chain combines TRBV11-2 with TRBJ1-1; D is perhaps TRBD1 (6 bases). Trimming left V 1 base short and J 9 bases short, with 12 bases between. Germline values: CDR1 SGHAT, CDR2 FQNNGV. This CDR3 comprises 13 residues. CDR3 in DNA: TGTGCCAGCAGCTTAGGTGTTCAGGGGAAAGCTTTCTTT. Its translation: CASSLGVQGKAFF.

V gene TRBV2 combines with J gene TRBJ2-7; no clear D gene. Trimming shortened V by 2 bases and J by 3 bases, and 5 bases separated the two germline ends. The CDR3 totals 12 residues. Per the germline V gene, CDR1 is SNHLY and CDR2 is FYNNEI. The CDR3 DNA is TGTGCCAGCAGTGAAAACAGCTACGAGCAGTACTTC. Translated, it gives CASSENSYEQYF. Based on the CDR3 plus reference TRBV2 and TRBJ2-7, the full variable domain is EPEVTQTPSHQVTQMGQEVILRCVPISNHLYFYWYRQILGQKVEFLVSFYNNEISEKSEIFDDQFSVERPDGSNFTLKIRSTKLEDSAMYFCASSENSYEQYFGPGTRLTVT.

This chain uses TRBV7-8 with TRBJ1-1; D call uncertain. In germline, CDR1 is SGHVS, CDR2 FQNEAQ. This CDR3 is 12 amino acids long. Trimming pared 5 bases from V and 1 base from J, leaving 5 bases between. The CDR3 bases are TGTGCCAGCAGCCCTTGGAACACTGAAGCTTTCTTT. Protein sequence: CASSPWNTEAFF.

The chain combines TRBV5-1 with TRBJ2-5; D is undetermined. Trimming shortened V by 1 base and J by 0 bases, and 7 bases separated the two germline ends. The CDR3 loop spans 14 amino acids. Germline CDR1 SGHRS, CDR2 YFSETQ. The CDR3 here is CASSLPEYQETQYF. DNA of the CDR3: TGCGCCAGCAGCTTGCCAGAATACCAAGAGACCCAGTACTTC.

This clone was seen once. CDR3: CASSVSTSGGVNTGELFF. The DNA for the CDR3 is TGTGCCAGCAGCGTAAGCACTAGCGGGGGTGTGAACACCGGGGAGCTGTTTTTT. This chain uses TRBV9 with TRBJ2-2; 11 bases align to TRBD2. The CDR3 runs to 18 residues. V dropped 1 base and J dropped 1; count of bases not matched to a gene: 6. Germline CDR1 is SGDLS and CDR2 is YYNGEE.

V is TRBV13 and J is TRBJ1-1; D perhaps matches TRBD1 (5 bases). The CDR3 totals 15 residues. V was trimmed by 5 bases and J by 2 bases, leaving 15 bases between them. Germline V gene lookup returns CDR1 PRHDT and CDR2 FYEKMQ (reference sequence). CDR3 bases: TGTGCCAGCAGCAAAGTGGGGGTAGGAAACACTGAAGCTTTCTTT. It translates to CASSKVGVGNTEAFF. Filled out from reference TRBV13 and TRBJ1-1, the complete variable domain reads AAGVIQSPRHLIKEKRETATLKCYPIPRHDTVYWYQQGPGQDPQFLISFYEKMQSDKGSIPDRFSAQQFSDYHSELNMSSLELGDSALYFCASSKVGVGNTEAFFGQGTRLTVV.

The rearrangement joins TRBV7-8 to TRBJ1-2; no definite D call. Germline values: CDR1 SGHVS, CDR2 FQNEAQ. Trimming cost V 2 bases and J 0 bases, with 10 bases left between them. This CDR3 is 15 amino acids long. The CDR3: CASSLMTQTNYGYTF. The CDR3, as DNA: TGTGCCAGCAGCTTAATGACACAGACTAACTATGGCTACACCTTC.

The chain recombines TRBV18 with TRBJ1-1; 7 bases agree with TRBD1. CDR1 and CDR2 from the germline V gene are KGHSH and LQKENI. This CDR3 spans 16 amino acids. The V gene end was trimmed by 3 bases and the J gene end by 0 bases; junction bases not matched to a gene: 7. CDR3 nucleotides: TGTGCCAGCTCACCGATGAGGGGGCGATTGAACACTGAAGCTTTCTTT. It yields the protein CASSPMRGRLNTEAFF.

This clone has a handful of counts. This chain links TRBV29-1 with TRBJ1-6; tentative D call: TRBD1 (6 bases). Between the trimmed V and J ends, which lost 0 bases and 7 bases, there was a span of 10 bases. Germline lookup yields CDR1 SQVTM and CDR2 ANQGSEA. The length of the CDR3 is 14 residues. CDR3 sequence: CSVEEGQGNSPLHF. CDR3 DNA: TGCAGCGTTGAAGAAGGGCAGGGGAATTCACCCCTCCACTTT.